Below, 10 T cell receptor beta chains from the same sample are listed, as sequenced in a study of blood T cell repertoires in COVID-19. Repertoires were generated with immunoSEQ multiplex PCR, while TCRdb's copy carries only in-frame clones and drops some. The table records approximately 100,000 clones, roughly 90% of them present only once. Sequences were obtained from peripheral blood. These receptors were taken from a man aged 70 or older with acute or convalescent COVID-19.

The rearrangement joins TRBV11-3 to TRBJ2-3; possibly TRBD2 for D (5 bases). Trimming removed 2 bases from V and 4 bases from J, with 25 bases in between. The germline V gene encodes CDR1 SGHNT and CDR2 YENEEA. The CDR3 totals 19 residues. The CDR3 is CASSLRPSGLAGMPDTQYF. DNA of the CDR3: TGTGCCAGCAGCTTAAGACCCTCCGGGCTAGCCGGTATGCCAGATACGCAGTATTTT.

The chain combines TRBV2 with TRBJ1-5; D remains unclear. V lost 9 bases and J lost 0, with 12 bases in between. This CDR3 has 14 residues. The germline gives CDR1 SNHLY, CDR2 FYNNEI. This CDR3 is CASTRVNSNQPQHF. In DNA form, the CDR3 reads TGTGCCAGTACTAGAGTAAATAGCAATCAGCCCCAGCATTTT.

The chain is built from TRBV7-2 and TRBJ1-4; D is perhaps TRBD1 (6 bases). V was trimmed by 4 bases and J by 1 base, leaving 10 bases between them. Per germline, CDR1 SGHTA and CDR2 FQGNSA. CDR3 length: 15 amino acids. The CDR3 sequence: CASSSQQGTNEKLFF. The CDR3 DNA is TGTGCCAGCAGCTCCCAACAGGGAACTAATGAAAAACTGTTTTTT.

V and J are TRBV28 and TRBJ1-2; D call uncertain. Germline CDR1 reads MDHEN; CDR2 reads SYDVKM. With 7 bases removed from V and 4 bases from J, the gap between germline ends came to 16 bases. This CDR3 region has 14 residues. This chain's CDR3 is CASNPPLRGYGYTF. CDR3 coding DNA: TGTGCCAGCAACCCACCCCTCCGCGGCTATGGCTACACCTTC.

The chain uses TRBV5-4 and TRBJ1-6; tentative D call: TRBD1 (5 bases). V was pared by 4 bases and J by 10 bases, with 18 bases between. Per the germline V gene, CDR1 is SGHNT and CDR2 is YYREEE (reference sequence). CDR3 size: 15 residues. In DNA form, the CDR3 reads TGTGCCAGCAGCCCGGGGGGAAGGAAAAGGTCACCCCTCCACTTT. Translating gives CASSPGGRKRSPLHF.

This rearrangement joins TRBV7-8 to TRBJ2-7, with no clear D. The V gene's germline CDR1 is SGHVS and CDR2 FQNEAQ. The CDR3 is 14 residues long. The V and J ends lost 1 base and 3 bases respectively, with 10 bases between them. The CDR3 sequence is CASSLGGSRYEQYF. CDR3 sequence (DNA): TGTGCCAGCAGCTTAGGTGGCTCCCGCTACGAGCAGTACTTC.

This clone was recorded a few times. V and J are TRBV5-1 and TRBJ2-7, with D maybe TRBD1 (6 bases). CDR3 length equals 14 residues. Germline assignment: CDR1 SGHRS and CDR2 YFSETQ. Trimming took off 0 bases at V and 1 base at J, with 8 bases between the two ends. As DNA, the CDR3 is TGCGCCAGCAGCTTGGGAGGGACATCCTACGAGCAGTACTTC. Its protein is CASSLGGTSYEQYF.

The chain couples TRBV5-1 to TRBJ1-2; TRBD1 aligns across 10 bases. The CDR3 sequence is 14 residues long. Germline loops: CDR1 SGHRS, CDR2 YFSETQ. V was clipped by 5 bases and J by 3 bases; unmatched bases: 4. CDR3 sequence reads: CASRDGTGDYGYTF. CDR3 bases: TGCGCCAGCAGGGATGGGACAGGGGACTATGGCTACACCTTC.

The sample holds a few counts of this clone. The chain joins TRBV5-1 to TRBJ1-6; 7 bases line up with TRBD1. Unmatched junction bases numbered 9, after V lost 9 bases and J lost 3 bases. Germline V gene lookup returns CDR1 SGHRS and CDR2 YFSETQ. This CDR3 is 15 amino acids long. The CDR3 coding sequence is TGCGCCACGAGGCCCCGGGACAGCTATAATTCACCCCTCCACTTT. Protein sequence: CATRPRDSYNSPLHF.

The chain recombines TRBV6-6 with TRBJ1-5; D is undetermined. V lost 2 bases and J 7 bases, leaving 12 bases between the germline ends. CDR1 MNHNY and CDR2 SVGAGI come from the germline V gene (reference sequence). The CDR3 length is 14 residues. The CDR3 bases are TGTGCCAGCAGTTACGACACGTCCATCCAGCCCCAGCATTTT. Its protein is CASSYDTSIQPQHF.